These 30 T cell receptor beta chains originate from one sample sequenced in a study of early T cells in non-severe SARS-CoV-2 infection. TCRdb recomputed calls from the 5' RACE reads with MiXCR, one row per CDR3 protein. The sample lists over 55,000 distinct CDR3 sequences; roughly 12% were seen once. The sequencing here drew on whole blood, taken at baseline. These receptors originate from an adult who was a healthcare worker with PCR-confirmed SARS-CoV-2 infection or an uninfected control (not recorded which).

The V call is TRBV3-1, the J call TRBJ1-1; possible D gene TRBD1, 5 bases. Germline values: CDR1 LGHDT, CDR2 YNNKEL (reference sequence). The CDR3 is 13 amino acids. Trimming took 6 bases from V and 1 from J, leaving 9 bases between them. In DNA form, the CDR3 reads TGTGCCAGCAGGGGACGGGCGAACACTGAAGCTTTCTTT. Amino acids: CASRGRANTEAFF.

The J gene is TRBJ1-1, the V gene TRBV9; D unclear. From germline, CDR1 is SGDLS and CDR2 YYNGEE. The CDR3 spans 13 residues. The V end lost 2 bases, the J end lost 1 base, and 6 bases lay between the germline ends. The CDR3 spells CASSVRGNTEAFF. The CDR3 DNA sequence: TGTGCCAGCAGCGTTCGGGGGAACACTGAAGCTTTCTTT.

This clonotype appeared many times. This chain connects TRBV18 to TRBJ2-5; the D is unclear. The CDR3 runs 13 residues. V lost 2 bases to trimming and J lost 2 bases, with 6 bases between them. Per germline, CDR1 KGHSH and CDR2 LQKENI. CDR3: CASSPVLQETQYF. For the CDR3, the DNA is TGTGCCAGCTCACCAGTTTTACAAGAGACCCAGTACTTC. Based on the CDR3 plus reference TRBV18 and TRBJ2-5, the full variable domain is NAGVMQNPRHLVRRRGQEARLRCSPMKGHSHVYWYRQLPEEGLKFMVYLQKENIIDESGMPKERFSAEFPKEGPSILRIQQVVRGDSAAYFCASSPVLQETQYFGPGTRLLVL.

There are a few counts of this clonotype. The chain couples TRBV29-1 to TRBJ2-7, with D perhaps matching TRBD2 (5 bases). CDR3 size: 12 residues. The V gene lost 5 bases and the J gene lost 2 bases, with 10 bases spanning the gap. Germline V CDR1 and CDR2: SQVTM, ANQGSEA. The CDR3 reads CSVRTETYEQYF. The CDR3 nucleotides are TGCAGCGTTAGGACTGAAACCTACGAGCAGTACTTC.

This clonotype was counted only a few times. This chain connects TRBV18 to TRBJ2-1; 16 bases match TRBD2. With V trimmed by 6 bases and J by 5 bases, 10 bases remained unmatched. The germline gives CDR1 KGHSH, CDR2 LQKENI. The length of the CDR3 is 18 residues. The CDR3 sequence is CASSPGLAGGQVDNEQFF. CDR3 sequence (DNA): TGTGCCAGCTCGCCGGGACTAGCGGGGGGGCAGGTGGACAATGAGCAGTTCTTC.

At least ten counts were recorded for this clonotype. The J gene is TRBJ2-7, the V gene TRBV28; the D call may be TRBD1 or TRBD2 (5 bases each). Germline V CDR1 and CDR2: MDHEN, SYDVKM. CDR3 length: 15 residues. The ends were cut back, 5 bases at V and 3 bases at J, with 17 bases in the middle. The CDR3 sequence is CASSPASGRHYEQYF. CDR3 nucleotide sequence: TGTGCCAGCAGTCCGGCTTCGGGGCGTCACTACGAGCAGTACTTC. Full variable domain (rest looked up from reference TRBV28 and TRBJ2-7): DVKVTQSSRYLVKRTGEKVFLECVQDMDHENMFWYRQDPGLGLRLIYFSYDVKMKEKGDIPEGYSVSREKKERFSLILESASTNQTSMYLCASSPASGRHYEQYFGPGTRLTVT.

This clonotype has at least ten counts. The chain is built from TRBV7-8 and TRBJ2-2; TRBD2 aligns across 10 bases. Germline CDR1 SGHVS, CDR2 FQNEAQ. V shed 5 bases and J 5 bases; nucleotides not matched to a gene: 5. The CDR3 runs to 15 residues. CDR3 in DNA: TGTGCCAGCAGCCCTAGCGGGGGTGATACCGGGGAGCTGTTTTTT. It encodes CASSPSGGDTGELFF.

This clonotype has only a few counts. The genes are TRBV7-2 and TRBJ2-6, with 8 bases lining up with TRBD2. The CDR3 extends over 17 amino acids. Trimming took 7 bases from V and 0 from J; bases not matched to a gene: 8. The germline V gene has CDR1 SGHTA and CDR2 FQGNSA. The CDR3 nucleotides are TGTGCCAGCAACCGGGGGGGCCTTGCCTCTGGGGCCAACGTCCTGACTTTC. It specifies CASNRGGLASGANVLTF.

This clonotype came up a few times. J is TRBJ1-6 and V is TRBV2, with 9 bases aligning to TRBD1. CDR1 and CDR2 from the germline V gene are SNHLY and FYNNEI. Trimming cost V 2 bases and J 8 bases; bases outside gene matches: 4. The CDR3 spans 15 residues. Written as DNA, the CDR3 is TGTGCCAGCAGTGAAAGGGACAGGGTTTATTCACCCCTCCACTTT. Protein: CASSERDRVYSPLHF.

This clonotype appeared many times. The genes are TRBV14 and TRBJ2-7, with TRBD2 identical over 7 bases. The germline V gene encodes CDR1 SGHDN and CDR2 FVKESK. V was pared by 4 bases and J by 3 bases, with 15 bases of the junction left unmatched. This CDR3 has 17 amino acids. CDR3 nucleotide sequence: TGTGCCAGCAGCCCCCAAGAAGCCCGACTAGCTTTCTACGAGCAGTACTTC. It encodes CASSPQEARLAFYEQYF.

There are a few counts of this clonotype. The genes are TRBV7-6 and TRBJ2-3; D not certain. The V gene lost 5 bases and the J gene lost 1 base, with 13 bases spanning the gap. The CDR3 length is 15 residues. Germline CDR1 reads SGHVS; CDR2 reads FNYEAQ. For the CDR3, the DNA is TGTGCCAGCAGCCCGCGGCCGGCCGGCACAGATACGCAGTATTTT. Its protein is CASSPRPAGTDTQYF.

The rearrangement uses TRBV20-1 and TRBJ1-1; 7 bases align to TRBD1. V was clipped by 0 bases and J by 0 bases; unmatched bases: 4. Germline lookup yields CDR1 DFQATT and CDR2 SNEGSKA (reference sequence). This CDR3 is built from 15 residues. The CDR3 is CSARDSGQVNTEAFF. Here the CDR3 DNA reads TGCAGTGCTAGAGATTCTGGACAGGTGAACACTGAAGCTTTCTTT.

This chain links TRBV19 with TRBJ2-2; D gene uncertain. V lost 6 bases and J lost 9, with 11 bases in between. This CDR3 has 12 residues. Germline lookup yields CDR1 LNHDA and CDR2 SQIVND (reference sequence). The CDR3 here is CASSRGSWELFF. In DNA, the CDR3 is TGTGCCAGTAGCAGAGGAAGTTGGGAGCTGTTTTTT.

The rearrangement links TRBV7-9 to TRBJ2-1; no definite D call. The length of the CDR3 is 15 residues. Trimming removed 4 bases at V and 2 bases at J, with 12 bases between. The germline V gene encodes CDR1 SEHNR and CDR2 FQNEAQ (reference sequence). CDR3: CASSSSGSTYNEQFF. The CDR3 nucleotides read TGTGCCAGCAGCTCCTCGGGTAGCACCTACAATGAGCAGTTCTTC.

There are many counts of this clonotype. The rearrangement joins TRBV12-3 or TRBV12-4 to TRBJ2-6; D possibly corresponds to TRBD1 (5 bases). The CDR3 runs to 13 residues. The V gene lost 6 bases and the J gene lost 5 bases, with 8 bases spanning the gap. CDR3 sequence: CASSQGRANVLTF. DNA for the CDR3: TGTGCCAGCAGCCAGGGCAGGGCCAACGTCCTGACTTTC.

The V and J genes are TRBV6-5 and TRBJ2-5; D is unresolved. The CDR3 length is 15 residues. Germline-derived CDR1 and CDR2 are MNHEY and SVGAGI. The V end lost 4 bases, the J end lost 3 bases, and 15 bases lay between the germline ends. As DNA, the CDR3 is TGTGCCAGCAGTTCTTTCCGGGCCCCTAAAGAGACCCAGTACTTC. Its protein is CASSSFRAPKETQYF.

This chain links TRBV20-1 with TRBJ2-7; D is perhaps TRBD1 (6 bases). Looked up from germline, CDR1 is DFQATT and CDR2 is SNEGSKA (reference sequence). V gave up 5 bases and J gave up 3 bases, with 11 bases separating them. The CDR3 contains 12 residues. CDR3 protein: CSALRQDYEQYF. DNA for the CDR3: TGCAGTGCTCTTCGACAGGACTACGAGCAGTACTTC.

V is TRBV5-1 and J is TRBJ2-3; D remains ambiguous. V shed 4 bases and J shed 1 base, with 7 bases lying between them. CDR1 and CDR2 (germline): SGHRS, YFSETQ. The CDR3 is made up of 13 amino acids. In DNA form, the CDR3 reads TGCGCCAGCAGCGTAGGCCGCACAGATACGCAGTATTTT. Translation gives CASSVGRTDTQYF. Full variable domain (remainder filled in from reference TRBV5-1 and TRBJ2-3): KAGVTQTPRYLIKTRGQQVTLSCSPISGHRSVSWYQQTPGQGLQFLFEYFSETQRNKGNFPGRFSGRQFSNSRSEMNVSTLELGDSALYLCASSVGRTDTQYFGPGTRLTVL.

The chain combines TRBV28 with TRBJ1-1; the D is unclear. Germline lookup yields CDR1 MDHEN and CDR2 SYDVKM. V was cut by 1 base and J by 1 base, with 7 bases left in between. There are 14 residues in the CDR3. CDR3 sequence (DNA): TGTGCCAGCAGTTTATATCCAGGGAACACTGAAGCTTTCTTT. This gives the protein CASSLYPGNTEAFF. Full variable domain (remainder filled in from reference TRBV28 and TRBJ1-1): DVKVTQSSRYLVKRTGEKVFLECVQDMDHENMFWYRQDPGLGLRLIYFSYDVKMKEKGDIPEGYSVSREKKERFSLILESASTNQTSMYLCASSLYPGNTEAFFGQGTRLTVV.

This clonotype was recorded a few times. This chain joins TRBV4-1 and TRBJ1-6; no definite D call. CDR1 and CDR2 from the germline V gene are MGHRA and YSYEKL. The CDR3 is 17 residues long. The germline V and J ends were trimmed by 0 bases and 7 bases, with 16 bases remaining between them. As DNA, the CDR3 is TGCGCCAGCAGCCAAGATCGGCTAAGGGTACCCAATTCACCCCTCCACTTT. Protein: CASSQDRLRVPNSPLHF.

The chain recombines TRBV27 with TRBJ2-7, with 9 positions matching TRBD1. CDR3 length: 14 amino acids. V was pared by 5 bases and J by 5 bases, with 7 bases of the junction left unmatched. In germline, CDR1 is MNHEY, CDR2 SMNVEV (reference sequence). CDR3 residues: CASSMTGTGHEQYF. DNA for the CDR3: TGTGCCAGCAGTATGACCGGGACAGGGCACGAGCAGTACTTC.

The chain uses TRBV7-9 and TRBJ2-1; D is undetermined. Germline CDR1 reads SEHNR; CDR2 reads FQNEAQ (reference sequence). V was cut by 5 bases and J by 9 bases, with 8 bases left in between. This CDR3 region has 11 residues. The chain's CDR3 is CASSPLTEQFF. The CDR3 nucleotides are TGTGCCAGCAGCCCCCTCACTGAGCAGTTCTTC.

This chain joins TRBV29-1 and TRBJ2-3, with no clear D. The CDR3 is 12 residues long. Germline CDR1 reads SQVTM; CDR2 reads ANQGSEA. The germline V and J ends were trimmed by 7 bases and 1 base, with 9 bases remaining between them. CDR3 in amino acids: CSAQEGTDTQYF. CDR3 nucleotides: TGCAGCGCACAAGAAGGCACAGATACGCAGTATTTT.

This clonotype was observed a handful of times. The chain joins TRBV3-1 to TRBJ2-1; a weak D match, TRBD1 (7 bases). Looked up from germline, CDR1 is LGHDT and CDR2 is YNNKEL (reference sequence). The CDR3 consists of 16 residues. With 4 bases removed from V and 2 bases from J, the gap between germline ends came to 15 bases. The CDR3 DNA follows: TGTGCCAGCAGCCTCGCAGGAGGGGGCCCCTACAATGAGCAGTTCTTC. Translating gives CASSLAGGGPYNEQFF.

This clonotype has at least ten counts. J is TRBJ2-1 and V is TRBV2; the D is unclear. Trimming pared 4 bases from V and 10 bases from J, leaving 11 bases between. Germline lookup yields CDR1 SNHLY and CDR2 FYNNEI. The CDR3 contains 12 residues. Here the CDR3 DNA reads TGTGCCAGCAGTGTTAATAGGGTCGAGCAGTTCTTC. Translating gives CASSVNRVEQFF.

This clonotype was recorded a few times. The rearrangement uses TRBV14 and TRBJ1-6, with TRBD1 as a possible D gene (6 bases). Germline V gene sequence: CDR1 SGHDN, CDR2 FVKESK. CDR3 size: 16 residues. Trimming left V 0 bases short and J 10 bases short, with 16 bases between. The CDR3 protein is CASSQDAGDIRSPLHF. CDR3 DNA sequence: TGTGCCAGCAGCCAAGATGCTGGGGACATTCGGTCACCCCTCCACTTT.

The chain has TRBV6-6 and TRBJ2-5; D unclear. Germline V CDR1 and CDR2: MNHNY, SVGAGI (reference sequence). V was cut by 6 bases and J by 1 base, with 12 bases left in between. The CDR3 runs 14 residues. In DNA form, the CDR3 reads TGTGCCAGCAGACCCCCTGGGGTCCAAGAGACCCAGTACTTC. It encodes CASRPPGVQETQYF.

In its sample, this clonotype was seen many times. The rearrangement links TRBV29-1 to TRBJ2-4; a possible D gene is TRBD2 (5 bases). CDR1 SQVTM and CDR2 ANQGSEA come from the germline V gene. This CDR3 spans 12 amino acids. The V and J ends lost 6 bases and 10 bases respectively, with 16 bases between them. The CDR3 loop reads CSVTEDGEIQYF. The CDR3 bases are TGCAGCGTGACGGAGGACGGAGAAATTCAGTACTTC. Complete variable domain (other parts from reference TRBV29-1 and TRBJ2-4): SAVISQKPSRDICQRGTSLTIQCQVDSQVTMMFWYRQQPGQSLTLIATANQGSEATYESGFVIDKFPISRPNLTFSTLTVSNMSPEDSSIYLCSVTEDGEIQYFGAGTRLSVL.

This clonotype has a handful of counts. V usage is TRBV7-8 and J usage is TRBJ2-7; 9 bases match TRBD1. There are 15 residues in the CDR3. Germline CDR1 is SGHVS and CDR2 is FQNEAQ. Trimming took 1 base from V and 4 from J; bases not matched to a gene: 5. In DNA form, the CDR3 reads TGTGCCAGCAGCTTAGAGTCGGGACAGGGTTACGAGCAGTACTTC. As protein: CASSLESGQGYEQYF.

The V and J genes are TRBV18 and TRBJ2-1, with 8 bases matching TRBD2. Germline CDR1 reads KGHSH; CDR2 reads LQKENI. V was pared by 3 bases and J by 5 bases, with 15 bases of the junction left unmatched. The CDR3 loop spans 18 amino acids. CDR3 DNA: TGTGCCAGCTCACCTTCAAGCGGGCGGGGGGCCTTCAACAATGAGCAGTTCTTC. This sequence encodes CASSPSSGRGAFNNEQFF.